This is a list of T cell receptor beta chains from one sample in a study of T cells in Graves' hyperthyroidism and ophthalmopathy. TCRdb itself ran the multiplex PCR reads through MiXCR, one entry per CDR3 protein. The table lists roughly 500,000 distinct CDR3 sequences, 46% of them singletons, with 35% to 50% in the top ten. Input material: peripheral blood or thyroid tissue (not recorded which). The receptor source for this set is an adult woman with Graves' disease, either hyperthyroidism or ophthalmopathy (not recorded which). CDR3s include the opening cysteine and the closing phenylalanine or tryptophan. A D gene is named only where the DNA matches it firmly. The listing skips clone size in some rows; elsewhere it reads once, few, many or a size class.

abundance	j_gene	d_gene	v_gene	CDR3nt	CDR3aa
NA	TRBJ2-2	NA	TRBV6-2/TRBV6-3	TGTGCCAGCAGTCGGCGGGTAGCTTCCGGGGAGCTGTTTTTT	CASSRRVASGELFF
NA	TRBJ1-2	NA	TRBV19	TGTGCCAGTAGTCACCGGCAGCTCTATGGCTACACCTTC	CASSHRQLYGYTF
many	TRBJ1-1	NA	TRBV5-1	TGCGCCAGCAGCAAAACGACAGGCAACACTGAAGCTTTCTTT	CASSKTTGNTEAFF
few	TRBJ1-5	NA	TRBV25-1	NA	CACSASPGTGNQPQHF
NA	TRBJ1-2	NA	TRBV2	TGTGCCAGCAGTGAAGCTTGGACCGACCGGATCTATGGCTACACCTTC	CASSEAWTDRIYGYTF
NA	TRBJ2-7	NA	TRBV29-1	TGCAGCTTAGAGGGGGGTAAGCAGTACTTC	CSLEGGKQYF
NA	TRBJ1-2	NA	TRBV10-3	TGTGCCATCAGTGAGTCTGGGGGCGCGAACTATGGCTACACCTTC	CAISESGGANYGYTF
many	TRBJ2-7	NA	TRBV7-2	TGTGCCAGCAGCTTACACGGGTTCTACGAGCAGTACTTC	CASSLHGFYEQYF
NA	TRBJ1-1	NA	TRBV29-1	TGCAGCGTTACAGGGTGGAACACTGAAGCTTTCTTT	CSVTGWNTEAFF
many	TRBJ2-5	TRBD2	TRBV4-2	TGTGCCAGCAGCCTCGAAACGGGGACTAGCGGGCCGGGCAGGACCCAGTACTTC	CASSLETGTSGPGRTQYF
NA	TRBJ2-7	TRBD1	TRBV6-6	TGTGCCAGCAGAAAAGGACAGGGCTACGAGCAGTACTTC	CASRKGQGYEQYF
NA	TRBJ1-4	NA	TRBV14	TGTGCCAGCAGCCCTTCATCAGGGTGGAATGAAAAACTGTTTTTT	CASSPSSGWNEKLFF
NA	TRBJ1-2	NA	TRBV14	TGTGCCAGCTCTGAAGGGGCAGACTATGGCTACACCTTC	CASSEGADYGYTF
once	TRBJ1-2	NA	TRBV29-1	TGCAGTGAAGAGTTGGGCACAGGGAGCTATGGCTACACCTTC	CSEELGTGSYGYTF
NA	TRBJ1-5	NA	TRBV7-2	TGTGCCAGCACCGGGGAGGCGCATCAGCCCCAGCATTTT	CASTGEAHQPQHF
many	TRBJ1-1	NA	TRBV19	TGTGCCAGTCGAATGTGGGATCGTGAAGCTTTCTTT	CASRMWDREAFF